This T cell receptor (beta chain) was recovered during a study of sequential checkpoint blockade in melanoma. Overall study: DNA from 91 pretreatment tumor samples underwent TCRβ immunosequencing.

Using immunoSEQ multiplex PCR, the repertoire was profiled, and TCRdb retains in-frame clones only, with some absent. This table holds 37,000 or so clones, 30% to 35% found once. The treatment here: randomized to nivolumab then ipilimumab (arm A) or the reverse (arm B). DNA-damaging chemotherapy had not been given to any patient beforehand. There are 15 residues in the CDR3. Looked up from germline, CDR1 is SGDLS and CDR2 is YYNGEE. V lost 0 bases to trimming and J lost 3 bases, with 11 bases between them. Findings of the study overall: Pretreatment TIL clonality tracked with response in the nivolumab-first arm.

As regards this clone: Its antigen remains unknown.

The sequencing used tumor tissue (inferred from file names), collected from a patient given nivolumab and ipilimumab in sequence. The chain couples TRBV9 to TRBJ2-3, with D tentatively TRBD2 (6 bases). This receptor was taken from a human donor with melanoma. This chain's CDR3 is CASSVVGGITDTQYF. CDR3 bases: TGTGCCAGCAGCGTAGTGGGCGGGATAACAGATACGCAGTATTTT.